This TCR beta chain stems from a study of molecular identifiers for immune sequencing clone quantification (dated by TCRdb to the late 2010s). The study in broad terms: In a replicate experiment, RNA from roughly 21,000 or 96,000 naive CD8 T cells was split into five aliquots, four of which were sequenced. The study was a methods study using CD8 T cells to benchmark molecular-identifier clustering-based TCR repertoire sequencing (MIDCIRS) and TCR RNA copy counting.

Libraries of naive CD8 T cells were built from approximately 22,000 to 940,000 sorted cells, with 10%, 30% or 50% of the purified RNA used. Naive CD8 T cells were FACS-sorted as CD8+CD4-CCR7+CD45RA+ on a BD FACSAria II into RLT Plus buffer. To test detection sensitivity, Jurkat RNA equivalent to more than eight TCR copies was spiked into samples of roughly 18,000-1,100,000 naive CD8 T cells. CD8 T cells were enriched with RosetteSep CD8+ T Cell Enrichment Cocktail and Ficoll-Paque, followed by ACK red cell lysis. On the study overall, not on this receptor specifically: Spiked-in Jurkat TCR RNA equal to a single cell's worth was reported to be detectable even within one million naive CD8 T cells. Highly expanded clone sizes could be underestimated if identical TCR molecules share a barcode. Modeling gave about 3.2 recovered TCR RNA copies per cell versus approximately 11 by digital PCR, implying roughly 28% capture efficiency. When barcode sub-clustering was left out, chimeric consensus sequences inflated TCR diversity, with chimeras reaching as high as 47%. The naive libraries included spiked-in Jurkat TCR RNA (around 10 copies' worth), and this RNA is not part of the donor repertoire. In CMV-specific effector cells, clones with more than 20 RNA copies accounted for over 99% of molecules, whereas in naive cells such clones accounted for under 1%.

The CDR3 sequence holds 17 residues, the cysteine and phenylalanine included. The entry retains the CDR3 DNA only, 51 bases that are in frame from base 1. The germline V gene encodes CDR1 SEHNR and CDR2 FQNEAQ (reference sequence). The junction shows trimming of 2 bases on V and 3 bases on J, and the gene matches do not reach 7 bases of it. This clonotype was observed many times. The specificity of this receptor is unknown. Per-base quality was not reported, and no clone a single base away is much larger than it. The library was generated by PCR. The sequencer listed for this sample is Illumina HiSeq 4000. Bulk TCR libraries were prepared as previously described, using TCR primers listed in Table S5. The Qiagen AllPrep DNA/RNA kit was used to purify total RNA. Before any analysis, reads coming from multiple sequencing runs of the same library were combined into one pool. The authors' analysis ran thus. Only reads with exact TCR constant sequence were kept, trimmed to 150 nt, and grouped by their 12-nt molecular barcodes. Reads inside each barcode group were sub-clustered using a 15% Levenshtein threshold, and a quality-weighted consensus sequence was constructed for each RNA molecule. Non-functional sequences were excluded, and lower-count sequences lying one edit away from another sequence were also excluded. Based on fitting two negative binomial distributions, any barcode sub-cluster with under 20% of the maximum read count was discarded. TCRdb trimmed the raw reads at Q25, called clones with MiXCR and kept productive beta chains. Rows with one shared CDR3 protein collapse into an entry with the most common genes and DNA. TCRdb assigned the V and J calls; the authors' analysis was not used. This sample gives 62,000 or so distinct CDR3 sequences in total; roughly 20% of them show up just once. The ten largest clones represent approximately 1.5% of the sample.

Material: naive CD8+ T cells from blood, with Jurkat cell RNA spiked in. The meaning of the sample's cell subset or site label: FACS-sorted CD8+CD4-CCR7+CD45RA+ naive T cells. The rearrangement joined TRBV7-9 to TRBJ2-3, and 11 junction bases match TRBD2. The TCR was taken from a human donor in good health. Some libraries in this study had Jurkat cell RNA spiked in. At the DNA level, the sequence is TGTGCCAGCAGCTTATCCGAGACTAGCGGGGCGACAGATACGCAGTATTTT. Its coded protein is CASSLSETSGATDTQYF.